The rows below give T cell receptor beta chains drawn from one sample of a study of Tregs in tolerant kidney transplant recipients. Only in-frame clones appear in the TCRdb table, and some are missing; sequencing was by immunoSEQ multiplex PCR. The data show some 66,000 clones, over 85% seen once. Specimen: CD8+ T cells from blood, collected before the transplant. The receptors here all came from a human donor who received a combined kidney and bone marrow transplant. Each CDR3 is given with its conserved first and last residue. A D gene is named only where the DNA matches it firmly. Not every row has a clone size; where given, it reads once, few, many or a size class.

size: -
J: TRBJ2-1
V: TRBV9
D: TRBD2
length: 15
CDR3: CASSVFGSGGDEQFF
DNA: TGTGCCAGCAGCGTATTTGGTAGCGGGGGGGATGAGCAGTTCTTC

size: -
J: TRBJ1-2
V: TRBV27
D: -
length: 13
CDR3: CASSVLSGAGYTF
DNA: TGTGCCAGCTCAGTTTTGTCAGGGGCTGGCTACACCTTC

size: -
J: TRBJ2-3
V: TRBV6-1
D: -
length: 15
CDR3: CASSEFPTKTDTQYF
DNA: TGTGCCAGCAGTGAATTTCCGACTAAAACAGATACGCAGTATTTT

size: -
J: TRBJ2-1
V: TRBV5-1
D: TRBD1
length: 14
CDR3: CASSWTGIYNEQFF
DNA: TGCGCCAGCAGCTGGACAGGGATATACAATGAGCAGTTCTTC

size: -
J: TRBJ1-4
V: TRBV27
D: TRBD1
length: 15
CDR3: CASSLTTGGAEKLFF
DNA: TGTGCCAGCAGTTTAACCACAGGGGGCGCGGAAAAACTGTTTTTT

size: once
J: TRBJ2-3
V: TRBV7-8
D: TRBD1
length: 14
CDR3: CASSLVSMGQGQYF
DNA: TGTGCCAGCAGCTTAGTTAGTATGGGACAGGGCCAATATTTT

size: once
J: TRBJ2-7
V: TRBV7-3
D: TRBD2
length: 15
CDR3: CASSPAGDVSYEQYF
DNA: TGTGCCAGCAGCCCCGCGGGGGACGTCTCCTACGAGCAGTACTTC

size: -
J: TRBJ2-6
V: TRBV19
D: TRBD2
length: 18
CDR3: CASSILAGGYSGANVLTF
DNA: TGTGCCAGTAGTATCTTAGCGGGGGGCTACTCTGGGGCCAACGTCCTGACTTTC

size: -
J: TRBJ1-1
V: TRBV29-1
D: -
length: 14
CDR3: CSAQPRGHHTEAFF
DNA: TGCAGCGCTCAACCCCGGGGACACCACACTGAAGCTTTCTTT

size: -
J: TRBJ2-3
V: TRBV6-1
D: TRBD2
length: 15
CDR3: CASSEVGLVEDTQYF
DNA: TGTGCCAGCAGTGAAGTGGGACTAGTTGAAGATACGCAGTATTTT

size: -
J: TRBJ2-7
V: TRBV11-2
D: TRBD1
length: 16
CDR3: CASSGIQGVYFDEQYF
DNA: TGTGCCAGCAGCGGAATACAGGGGGTCTATTTCGACGAGCAGTACTTC